This note documents a single TCR beta chain sequence. There is no known antigen for this receptor. No quality values exist for individual bases; no much larger clone is one base distant. The CDR3 covers 14 residues, taking in both the cysteine and the phenylalanine. Solely the CDR3 DNA is kept, with 42 bases framed from the first base. According to the germline V gene (reference sequence), CDR1 reads WNHNN and CDR2 reads SYGVQD. V sheds 4 bases and J sheds 8 bases, leaving 14 bases between their ends. This specimen belongs to a study of control samples from healthy donors and cancer patients (dated by TCRdb to the early 2020s). The receptor library was made with the immunoSEQ multiplex PCR assay. TCRdb mirrors the immuneACCESS table, restricted to in-frame sequences. Some clones are absent from its copies; in checked studies, under half trace to an unresolved V gene, and the reason for the others is unknown. The sample contains roughly 120,000 clones, around 89% of them found a single time. Of the sample, over 2% is held by the ten largest clones.

The TCR originated in a woman between 65 and 79 years old in good health. The sequenced sample consisted of blood. The rearranged chain carries TRBV10-1 and TRBJ1-4, with TRBD1 as a weak D call on 6 bases. The CDR3 region has the sequence CASSVRGREEKLFF. The DNA sequence reads TGCGCCAGCAGTGTCAGGGGAAGAGAGGAAAAACTGTTTTTT.